The table lists the clone carrying this T cell receptor beta chain with a few counts. The target antigen is unknown. The CDR3 has 18 residues. V was pared by 5 bases and J by 1 base, with 21 bases between. Germline V lookup: CDR1 SNHLY, CDR2 FYNNEI. TCRdb re-analysed the PCR reads in MiXCR, keeping a single row per CDR3 protein. The data hold under 800,000 distinct CDR3 sequences, with over 25% observed a single time. This sample stems from a study of molecular identifiers for immune sequencing clone quantification. Study overall: Five aliquots were made in replicates from the RNA of 20,000 or 100,000 naive CD8 cells, and four were sequenced. General study results and limits: Over 99% of effector molecules, yet under 1% of naive-cell molecules, were held by clones above 20 RNA copies. Identical TCR molecules can share a barcode, and this sharing could underestimate highly expanded clone sizes.

Source material: naive CD8+ T cells from blood, with Jurkat cell RNA spiked in. Subset meaning: FACS-sorted CD8+CD4-CCR7+CD45RA+ naive T cells. The genes are TRBV2 and TRBJ1-5; tentative D call: TRBD1 (5 bases). The TCR was taken from a human donor in good health. Some libraries in this study had Jurkat cell RNA spiked in. The CDR3 loop is CASSLEVWMKGSNQPQHF. Here the CDR3 DNA reads TGTGCCAGCAGTCTAGAGGTTTGGATGAAGGGGAGCAATCAGCCCCAGCATTTT. The variable domain in full, completed from reference TRBV2 and TRBJ1-5, reads EPEVTQTPSHQVTQMGQEVILRCVPISNHLYFYWYRQILGQKVEFLVSFYNNEISEKSEIFDDQFSVERPDGSNFTLKIRSTKLEDSAMYFCASSLEVWMKGSNQPQHFGDGTRLSIL.